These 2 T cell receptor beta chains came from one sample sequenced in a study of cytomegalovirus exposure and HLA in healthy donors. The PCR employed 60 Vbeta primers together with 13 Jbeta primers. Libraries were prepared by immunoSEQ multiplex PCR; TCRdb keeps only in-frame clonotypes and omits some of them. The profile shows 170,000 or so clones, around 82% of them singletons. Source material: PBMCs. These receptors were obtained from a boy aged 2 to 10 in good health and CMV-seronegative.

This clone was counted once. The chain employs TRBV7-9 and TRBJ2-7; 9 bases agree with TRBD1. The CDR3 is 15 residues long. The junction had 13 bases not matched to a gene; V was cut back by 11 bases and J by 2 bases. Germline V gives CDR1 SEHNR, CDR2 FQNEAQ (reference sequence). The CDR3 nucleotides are TGTGCCGGGACCAGGCAGGGACAGGGCCCCTACGAGCAGTACTTC. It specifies CAGTRQGQGPYEQYF. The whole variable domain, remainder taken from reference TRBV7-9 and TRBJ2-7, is DTGVSQNPRHKITKRGQNVTFRCDPISEHNRLYWYRQTLGQGPEFLTYFQNEAQLEKSRLLSDRFSAERPKGSFSTLEIQRTEQGDSAMYLCAGTRQGQGPYEQYFGPGTRLTVT.

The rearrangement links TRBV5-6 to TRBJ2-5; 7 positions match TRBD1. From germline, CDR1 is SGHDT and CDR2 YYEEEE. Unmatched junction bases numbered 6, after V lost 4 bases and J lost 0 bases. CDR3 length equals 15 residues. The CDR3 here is CASSRLTGNQETQYF. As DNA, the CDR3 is TGTGCCAGCAGCCGACTGACAGGGAACCAAGAGACCCAGTACTTC.